The source of this T cell receptor (beta chain) is a study of blood T cell repertoires in COVID-19. Enrollment of patients from Seattle took place during active infection, with longitudinal follow-up. Profiled with immunoSEQ multiplex PCR; TCRdb holds only in-frame clones, not every one. This table holds under 300,000 clones, roughly nine tenths found once. Trimming cost V 5 bases and J 5 bases, with 21 bases left between them. Germline V CDR1 and CDR2: MRHNA, SNTAGT. The CDR3 spans 16 residues. The genes are TRBV6-4 and TRBJ1-2, with D tentatively TRBD1 (5 bases). This TCR was sampled from a woman in her twenties or thirties with COVID-19, enrolled during active disease. Material for sequencing was peripheral blood. The CDR3 is CASSTPCRRRVYGYTF. Written as DNA, the CDR3 is TGTGCCAGCAGTACCCCTTGCCGACGCAGGGTGTATGGCTACACCTTC.